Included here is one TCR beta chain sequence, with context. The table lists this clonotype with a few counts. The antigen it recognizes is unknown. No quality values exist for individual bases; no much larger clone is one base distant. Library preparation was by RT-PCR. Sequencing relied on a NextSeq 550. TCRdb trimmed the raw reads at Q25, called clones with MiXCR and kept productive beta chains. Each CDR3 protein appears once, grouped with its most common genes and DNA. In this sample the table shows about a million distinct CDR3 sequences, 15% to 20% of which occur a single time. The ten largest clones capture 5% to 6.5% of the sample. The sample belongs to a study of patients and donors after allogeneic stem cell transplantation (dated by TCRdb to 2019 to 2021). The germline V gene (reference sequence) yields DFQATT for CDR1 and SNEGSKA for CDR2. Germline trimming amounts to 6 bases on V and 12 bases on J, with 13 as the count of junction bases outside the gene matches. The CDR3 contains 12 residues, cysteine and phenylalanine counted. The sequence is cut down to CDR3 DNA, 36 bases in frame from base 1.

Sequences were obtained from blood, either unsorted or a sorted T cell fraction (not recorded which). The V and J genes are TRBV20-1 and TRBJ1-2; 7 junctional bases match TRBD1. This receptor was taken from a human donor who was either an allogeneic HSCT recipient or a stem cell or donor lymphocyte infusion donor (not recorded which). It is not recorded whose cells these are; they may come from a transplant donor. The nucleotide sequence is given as TGCAGTGCCAGCCTGCCAAAACAGGGGAACACCTTC. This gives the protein CSASLPKQGNTF.